The subject of this entry is one T cell receptor (beta chain). Its specificity is unknown. The record originates from a study of a mutant IDH1 vaccine in newly diagnosed glioma. The overall study: The treated group averaged about 44 years old and was about 60% male, about 38% female. V12 took place at week 35, and V13 at week 47.

TCRdb's copy holds only in-frame clones and misses some; the assay was immunoSEQ multiplex PCR. Among 50,000 to 70,000 clones listed, roughly 80% were seen once. J gave up 3 bases and V 5 bases, and 10 bases lay outside the gene matches. Germline CDR1 is SGHVS and CDR2 is FNYEAQ. The CDR3 covers 16 residues. Time point denoted: week 47, end of study. The investigators gave 300 ug of mutant IDH1 20-mer peptide in each vaccine dose, together with topical imiquimod. The study gave patients eight vaccinations in weeks 1, 3, 5, 7, 11, 15, 19, 23. The source material was PBMCs, sampled from a glioma patient whose treatment included an IDH1 peptide vaccine. The chain has TRBV7-6 and TRBJ2-7, with 10 bases that match TRBD2. This TCR was recovered from a woman aged 45-65 years with glioma. CDR3 nucleotide sequence: TGTGCCAGCAGCCCAAGACTAGCGGGCGACAACTACGAGCAGTACTTC. Translating it yields CASSPRLAGDNYEQYF.